This passage covers 14 T cell receptor beta chains from one sample sequenced in a study of blood T cell repertoires in COVID-19. The data were produced by immunoSEQ multiplex PCR, yet TCRdb's version contains in-frame clones alone and is incomplete. The sample lists under 350,000 clones, roughly 85% seen once, with roughly 10% in the top ten. Sequences were obtained from peripheral blood. The receptor set was obtained from a woman aged 45 to 65 who had recovered from COVID-19.

This clone was recorded only once. CDR3 sequence reads: CASSFTGTGSFGTIYF. The CDR3 DNA reads as TGTGCCAGCTCATTTACCGGGACAGGGAGTTTTGGCACCATATATTTT. The chain recombines TRBV28 with TRBJ1-3; the match to TRBD1 covers 9 bases. From germline, CDR1 is MDHEN and CDR2 SYDVKM. This CDR3 contains 16 residues. The trim removed 8 bases at V and 9 bases at J, leaving 17 bases unmatched. Based on the CDR3 plus reference TRBV28 and TRBJ1-3, the full variable domain is DVKVTQSSRYLVKRTGEKVFLECVQDMDHENMFWYRQDPGLGLRLIYFSYDVKMKEKGDIPEGYSVSREKKERFSLILESASTNQTSMYLCASSFTGTGSFGTIYFGEGSWLTVV.

This chain links TRBV7-2 with TRBJ2-5, with 7 bases aligning to TRBD2. CDR1 SGHTA and CDR2 FQGNSA come from the germline V gene. Trimming cost V 3 bases and J 4 bases; bases outside gene matches: 14. The CDR3 contains 17 residues. The CDR3 spells CASSLGAGLGGGETQYF. Written as DNA, the CDR3 is TGTGCCAGCAGCTTGGGTGCGGGCCTGGGCGGGGGAGAGACCCAGTACTTC.

The rearrangement joins TRBV19 to TRBJ2-7; 7 bases are shared with TRBD1. CDR3 size: 11 residues. V dropped 10 bases and J dropped 4; count of bases not matched to a gene: 4. Germline V lookup: CDR1 LNHDA, CDR2 SQIVND (reference sequence). The CDR3 spells CATAGGYEQYF. In DNA form, the CDR3 reads TGTGCCACCGCAGGGGGTTACGAGCAGTACTTC.

The V call is TRBV19, the J call TRBJ1-1; no clear D gene. From germline, CDR1 is LNHDA and CDR2 SQIVND (reference sequence). The V and J ends lost 4 bases and 5 bases respectively, with 11 bases between them. The CDR3 is 13 residues long. The chain's CDR3 is CASSTPVRTEAFF. The CDR3 coding sequence is TGTGCCAGTAGTACCCCCGTCCGGACTGAAGCTTTCTTT.

The chain links TRBV12-3 or TRBV12-4 to TRBJ2-5; 7 bases align to TRBD2. CDR3 length: 13 amino acids. V lost 8 bases and J lost 4; bases outside the gene matches: 7. CDR3 amino acids: CASGGGLRETQYF. In nucleotides, the CDR3 is TGTGCCAGCGGCGGGGGTCTAAGAGAGACCCAGTACTTC.

The chain recombines TRBV7-2 with TRBJ2-3, with 7 bases aligning to TRBD1. J was trimmed by 2 bases and V by 1 base; bases with no gene match: 3. Germline V lookup: CDR1 SGHTA, CDR2 FQGNSA. This CDR3 contains 15 residues. CDR3 coding DNA: TGTGCCAGCAGCTTAGGGGGACAGTCCACAGATACGCAGTATTTT. This sequence encodes CASSLGGQSTDTQYF.

The chain couples TRBV19 to TRBJ2-7; 8 bases align to TRBD1. Trimming cost V 5 bases and J 7 bases; bases outside gene matches: 10. In germline, CDR1 is LNHDA, CDR2 SQIVND (reference sequence). This CDR3 has 14 residues. The CDR3, as DNA: TGTGCCAGTAGTCAAACCGGGACAGGCCGAGAGCAGTACTTC. This encodes CASSQTGTGREQYF.

The V and J genes are TRBV19 and TRBJ2-7; tentatively, D is TRBD1 (6 bases). CDR3 length: 15 amino acids. The V gene lost 5 bases and the J gene lost 4 bases, with 18 bases spanning the gap. CDR1 and CDR2 from the germline V gene are LNHDA and SQIVND (reference sequence). For the CDR3, the DNA is TGTGCCAGTAGTTTCACACCGGGACAAACTTACGAGCAGTACTTC. It yields the protein CASSFTPGQTYEQYF.

The rearrangement uses TRBV19 and TRBJ2-7, with 10 positions matching TRBD1. The trim removed 5 bases at V and 0 bases at J, leaving 1 base unmatched. The V gene's germline CDR1 is LNHDA and CDR2 SQIVND (reference sequence). This CDR3 contains 14 residues. CDR3 coding DNA: TGTGCCAGTAGTCGGACAGGGGGCTCCTACGAGCAGTACTTC. Translated: CASSRTGGSYEQYF. Full variable domain (remainder filled in from reference TRBV19 and TRBJ2-7): DGGITQSPKYLFRKEGQNVTLSCEQNLNHDAMYWYRQDPGQGLRLIYYSQIVNDFQKGDIAEGYSVSREKKESFPLTVTSAQKNPTAFYLCASSRTGGSYEQYFGPGTRLTVT.

The rearrangement joins TRBV27 to TRBJ2-7, with 11 bases lining up with TRBD2. The V gene end was trimmed by 6 bases and the J gene end by 2 bases; junction bases not matched to a gene: 6. This CDR3 is built from 15 residues. Germline values: CDR1 MNHEY, CDR2 SMNVEV (reference sequence). Here the CDR3 DNA reads TGTGCCAGCAGACTCGGGACTAGCGGCCCCTACGAGCAGTACTTC. Translating gives CASRLGTSGPYEQYF.

V gene TRBV27 combines with J gene TRBJ1-1; D ambiguous. Germline values: CDR1 MNHEY, CDR2 SMNVEV (reference sequence). The CDR3 length is 14 residues. V was trimmed by 3 bases and J by 4 bases, leaving 12 bases between them. The CDR3 sequence is CASSFLEASTEAFF. CDR3 coding DNA: TGTGCCAGCAGTTTTTTGGAGGCGAGCACTGAAGCTTTCTTT.

The rearrangement joins TRBV7-9 to TRBJ1-1; 7 nucleotides agree with TRBD1. Trimming removed 9 bases from V and 1 base from J; junction bases left unmatched: 2. Germline loops: CDR1 SEHNR, CDR2 FQNEAQ (reference sequence). This CDR3 spans 12 amino acids. The CDR3 sequence: CASNRGNTEAFF. The CDR3 DNA is TGTGCCAGTAACAGGGGGAACACTGAAGCTTTCTTT.

The rearrangement joins TRBV7-2 to TRBJ2-3, with 8 bases identical to TRBD1. Germline V gene data show CDR1 as SGHTA and CDR2 as FQGNSA. This CDR3 has 15 residues. V shed 5 bases and J 1 base; nucleotides not matched to a gene: 5. CDR3 sequence reads: CASSPTGVRTDTQYF. The CDR3 DNA reads as TGTGCCAGCAGCCCGACAGGGGTCCGCACAGATACGCAGTATTTT.

This chain links TRBV4-3 with TRBJ1-2; D unresolved. CDR3 length: 14 residues. Germline CDR1 LGHNA, CDR2 YSLEER. V was pared by 0 bases and J by 4 bases, with 9 bases between. CDR3 DNA sequence: TGCGCCAGCAGCCAAGATTCGGAGCCCTATGGCTACACCTTC. Its protein is CASSQDSEPYGYTF.